The present T cell receptor beta chain was sequenced within a study of cytomegalovirus exposure and HLA in healthy donors. Study-level findings and limits: TCR beta sequences reportedly predicted most subjects' HLA-A and HLA-B alleles accurately. Common viral pathogens were later found to be apparently linked to several of the most significant clusters.

60 Vbeta and 13 Jbeta primers were used in PCR. Under the authors' procedure: About 9.9 million of the approximately 80 million unique TCR beta chains counted in a later analysis were shared. Method: immunoSEQ multiplex PCR; TCRdb's copy keeps in-frame clones and lacks some. The V and J calls and clone size were taken over from that table, and D and trimming were inferred from the DNA. The sample records approximately 110,000 clones, under 80% being singletons. The V gene end was trimmed by 3 bases and the J gene end by 2 bases; junction bases not matched to a gene: 4. Germline lookup yields CDR1 SGHNT and CDR2 YENEEA. The CDR3 spans 14 residues. About this clone: Its antigen is still unknown.

Sequenced input: PBMCs. The receptor's source is a woman between 35 and 50 years old in good health and CMV-seropositive. This chain joins TRBV11-3 and TRBJ2-7; 7 nucleotides line up with TRBD1. CDR3 sequence: CASSLMGQTYEQYF. CDR3 DNA sequence: TGTGCCAGCAGCTTGATGGGACAGACCTACGAGCAGTACTTC.